Following are 2 T cell receptor beta chains from one sample sequenced in a study of beta chain features in type 1 diabetes. Expressed TCRB transcripts were sequenced, since all the RNA that had been isolated was reverse transcribed. Using immunoSEQ multiplex PCR, the repertoire was profiled, and TCRdb retains in-frame clones only, with some absent. This sample yields about 470,000 clones, of which approximately 28% are seen a single time; 0.05% to 0.065% belongs to the top ten. The sequencing sample was made of naive CD4+ T cells from blood. The receptors shown here come from a man aged 18-30 years in good health.

The chain employs TRBV7-8 and TRBJ2-3; 10 nucleotides agree with TRBD2. CDR1 is SGHVS, CDR2 FQNEAQ, per germline. J was trimmed by 5 bases and V by 5 bases; bases with no gene match: 7. The CDR3 consists of 15 residues. DNA for the CDR3: TGTGCCAGCAGCGAGGGACTAGCGCCGGAAGATACGCAGTATTTT. Protein: CASSEGLAPEDTQYF.

This chain connects TRBV5-1 to TRBJ2-1; 11 bases are shared with TRBD2. There are 15 residues in the CDR3. The germline V gene encodes CDR1 SGHRS and CDR2 YFSETQ. With V trimmed by 5 bases and J by 8 bases, 9 bases remained unmatched. CDR3: CASRLLAGVYDEQFF. CDR3 DNA sequence: TGCGCCAGCAGGTTACTAGCGGGAGTTTACGATGAGCAGTTCTTC. Supplemented by reference TRBV5-1 and TRBJ2-1, the full variable domain reads KAGVTQTPRYLIKTRGQQVTLSCSPISGHRSVSWYQQTPGQGLQFLFEYFSETQRNKGNFPGRFSGRQFSNSRSEMNVSTLELGDSALYLCASRLLAGVYDEQFFGPGTRLTVL.